One T cell receptor beta chain is described in this entry. This sample was taken from a study of blood T cell repertoires in COVID-19. On the study more broadly: Material from acute and convalescent COVID-19 was sourced from the United States, Italy and Spain. T cells, B-cell-depleted T cells, or PBMCs supplied cDNA or gDNA.

Study processing details: Reference gene primer amplification gave estimated nucleated cell counts. Using immunoSEQ multiplex PCR, the repertoire was profiled, and TCRdb retains in-frame clones only, with some absent. V, J and clone size are those of that table, while D and trimming were read from the DNA. The sample has some 60,000 clones, about 90% seen once; the top ten hold 2% to 2.5%. The CDR3 runs 15 residues. In germline, CDR1 is DFQATT, CDR2 SNEGSKA (reference sequence). V dropped 3 bases and J dropped 1; count of bases not matched to a gene: 8. The chain carries TRBV20-1 and TRBJ2-7, with 8 bases aligning to TRBD2. The sequenced sample consisted of peripheral blood. This TCR was recovered from a man in his 60s with acute or convalescent COVID-19. CDR3 DNA sequence: TGCAGTGCTAGTTATGCGGGGGGCGTTTCCTACGAGCAGTACTTC. It translates to CSASYAGGVSYEQYF.